The rows below give T cell receptor beta chains drawn from one sample of a study of blood T cell repertoires in COVID-19. Profiling relied on immunoSEQ multiplex PCR, and the TCRdb table lists in-frame clones only, not all of them. In the table there are fewer than 350,000 clones, approximately 90% of which are singletons. What was sequenced was PBMCs or T cells enriched from blood (not recorded which). Every receptor here comes from a man aged 40-55 years who had been exposed to COVID-19. CDR3s include the opening cysteine and the closing phenylalanine or tryptophan. The D gene is left open where the match is weak. Expanded clones are given a class, and other clones once, few, many or no size at all.

clone size	D gene	V gene	CDR3 length	J gene	CDR3 protein	CDR3 DNA
-	TRBD1	TRBV6-5	13	TRBJ1-2	CASSSGGLYGYTF	TGTGCCAGCAGTTCAGGGGGCCTCTATGGCTACACCTTC
once	-	TRBV7-2	14	TRBJ2-5	CASSLTGTQETQYF	TGTGCCAGCAGCTTAACCGGGACTCAAGAGACCCAGTACTTC
-	TRBD2	TRBV28	14	TRBJ2-7	CASSFRGEAYEQYF	TGTGCCAGCAGTTTTCGGGGGGAGGCCTACGAGCAGTACTTC
-	-	TRBV12-5	11	TRBJ2-7	CASGFGLEQYF	TGTGCTAGTGGTTTCGGTCTCGAGCAGTACTTC
-	TRBD1	TRBV13	14	TRBJ2-7	CASSPRTGDYEQYF	TGTGCCAGCAGCCCGAGGACAGGTGACTACGAGCAGTACTTC
-	TRBD1	TRBV25-1	15	TRBJ2-1	CASSRDRGTYNEQFF	TGTGCCAGCAGCCGGGACAGGGGGACCTACAATGAGCAGTTCTTC
once	-	TRBV2	12	TRBJ1-2	CASKWGAEGYTF	TGTGCCAGCAAATGGGGCGCGGAGGGCTACACCTTC
once	TRBD2	TRBV9	15	TRBJ2-7	CASSVGLENRGEQYF	TGTGCCAGCAGCGTCGGACTAGAAAATCGTGGCGAGCAGTACTTC
-	-	TRBV7-9	14	TRBJ2-7	CASSPKFDSYEQYF	TGTGCCAGCAGCCCTAAGTTCGACAGCTACGAGCAGTACTTC
-	-	TRBV5-6	12	TRBJ1-1	CASSLAGLEAFF	TGTGCCAGCAGCCTCGCGGGACTTGAAGCTTTCTTT
once	TRBD2	TRBV5-1	17	TRBJ2-5	CASSTGNHAGGGQTQYF	TGCGCCAGCAGCACGGGAAACCATGCGGGAGGTGGGCAGACCCAGTACTTC
-	TRBD2	TRBV11-2	15	TRBJ2-7	CASSYGTSGFYEQYF	TGTGCCAGCAGCTACGGGACTAGCGGGTTTTACGAGCAGTACTTC
-	-	TRBV27	13	TRBJ1-5	CASSLVPGELQHF	TGTGCCAGCAGTTTGGTCCCCGGGGAGCTCCAGCATTTT
-	-	TRBV7-9	15	TRBJ1-1	CASSFGAGMNTEAFF	TGTGCCAGCAGCTTTGGGGCAGGGATGAACACTGAAGCTTTCTTT
-	-	TRBV10-3	13	TRBJ1-5	CAIRGGLGQPQHF	TGTGCCATCAGGGGGGGGCTGGGACAGCCCCAGCATTTT
-	TRBD1	TRBV7-9	15	TRBJ2-5	CASSKTGQWQETQYF	TGTGCCAGCAGCAAGACAGGGCAGTGGCAAGAGACCCAGTACTTC